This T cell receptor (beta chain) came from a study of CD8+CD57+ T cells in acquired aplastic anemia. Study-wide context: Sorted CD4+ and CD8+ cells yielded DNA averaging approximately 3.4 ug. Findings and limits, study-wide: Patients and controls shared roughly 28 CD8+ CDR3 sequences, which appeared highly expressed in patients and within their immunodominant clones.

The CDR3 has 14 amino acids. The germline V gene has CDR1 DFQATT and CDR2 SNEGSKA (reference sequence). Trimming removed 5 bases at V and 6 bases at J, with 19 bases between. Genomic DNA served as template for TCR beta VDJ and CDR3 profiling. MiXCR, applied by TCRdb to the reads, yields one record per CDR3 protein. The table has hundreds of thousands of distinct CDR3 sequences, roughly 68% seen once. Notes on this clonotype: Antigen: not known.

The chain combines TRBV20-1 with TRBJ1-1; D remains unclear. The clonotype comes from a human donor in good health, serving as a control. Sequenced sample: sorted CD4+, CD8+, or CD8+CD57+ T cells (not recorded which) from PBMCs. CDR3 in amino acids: CSAVRGEQYSEAFF. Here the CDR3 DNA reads TGCAGTGCTGTGCGAGGAGAGCAGTACTCTGAAGCTTTCTTT.